This T cell receptor (beta chain) was documented in a study of T-cell memory formation after mild COVID-19. Study-level background: Clustering of TCRs was largely donor specific. Notes on the study in general: Those CD4+ clones that contracted were mainly in CM and EM (CD8+ ones in EMRA).

The sample holds a few counts of this clonotype. Its matching antigen is unknown. Libraries for TCRalpha and TCRbeta carried sample barcodes and unique molecular identifiers via 5'RACE. A single record per CDR3 protein comes from TCRdb applying MiXCR to the 5' RACE reads. Of some 260,000 distinct CDR3 sequences listed, roughly 15% were seen once; the top ten hold approximately 3.5%. The TCR originated in a man between 18 and 35 years old who had mild COVID-19 (a few samples of this study predate the infection). Cell type and time point are not known. Sequencing was done on a sample of PBMCs or a T cell subset sorted from them (not recorded which).

The CDR3 DNA follows: TGTGCCAGCAGGTCTCTTGGGACTGAAGCTTTCTTT. It translates to CASRSLGTEAFF. The chain couples TRBV25-1 to TRBJ1-1; D call uncertain. The V end was cut by 6 bases, the J end by 5 bases, with 10 bases between. The V gene's germline CDR1 is MGHDK and CDR2 SYGVNS. The CDR3 runs to 12 residues.